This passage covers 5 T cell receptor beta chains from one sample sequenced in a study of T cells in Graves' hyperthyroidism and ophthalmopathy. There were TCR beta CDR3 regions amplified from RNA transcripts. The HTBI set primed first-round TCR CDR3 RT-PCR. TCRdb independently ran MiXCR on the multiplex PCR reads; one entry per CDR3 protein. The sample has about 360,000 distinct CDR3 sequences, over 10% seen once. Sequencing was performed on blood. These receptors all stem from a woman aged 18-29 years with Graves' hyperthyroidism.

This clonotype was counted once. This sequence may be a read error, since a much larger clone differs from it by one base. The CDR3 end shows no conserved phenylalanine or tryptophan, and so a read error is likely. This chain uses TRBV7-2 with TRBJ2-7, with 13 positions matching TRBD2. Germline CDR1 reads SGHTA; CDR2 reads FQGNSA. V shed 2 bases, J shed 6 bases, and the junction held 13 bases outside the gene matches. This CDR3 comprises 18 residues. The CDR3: CASSLTNRLAGGLSEQYL. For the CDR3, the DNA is TGTGCCAGCAGCTTAACGAACCGACTAGCGGGAGGACTTTCCGAGCAGTACCTC.

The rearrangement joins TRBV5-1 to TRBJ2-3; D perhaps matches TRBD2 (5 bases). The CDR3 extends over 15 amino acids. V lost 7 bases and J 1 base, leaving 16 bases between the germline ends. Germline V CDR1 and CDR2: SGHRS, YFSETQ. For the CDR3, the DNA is TGCGCCAGCGGGCAGGAAGCGGCACGCACAGATACGCAGTATTTT. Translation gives CASGQEAARTDTQYF.

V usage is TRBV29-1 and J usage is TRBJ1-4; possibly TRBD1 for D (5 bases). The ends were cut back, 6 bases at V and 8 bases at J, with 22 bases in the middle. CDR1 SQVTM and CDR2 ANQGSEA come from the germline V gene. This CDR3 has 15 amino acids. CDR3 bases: TGCAGCGTCAGGCGGGGGGAGCAGTTGGGAGAAAAACTGTTTTTT. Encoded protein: CSVRRGEQLGEKLFF.

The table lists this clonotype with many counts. The CDR3: CATQRDKSNQPQHF. For the CDR3, the DNA is TGTGCCACACAACGGGACAAGAGCAATCAGCCCCAGCATTTT. The V gene is TRBV10-3, the J gene TRBJ1-5, with D tentatively TRBD1 (6 bases). Trimming removed 10 bases from V and 1 base from J, with 14 bases in between. The CDR3 is made up of 14 amino acids. Germline assignment: CDR1 ENHRY and CDR2 SYGVKD.

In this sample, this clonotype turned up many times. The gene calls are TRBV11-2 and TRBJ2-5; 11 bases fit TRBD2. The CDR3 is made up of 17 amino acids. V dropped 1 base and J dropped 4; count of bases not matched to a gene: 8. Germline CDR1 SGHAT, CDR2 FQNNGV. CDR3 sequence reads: CASSLGPLAGGSETQYF. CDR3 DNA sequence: TGTGCCAGCAGCTTAGGCCCCCTAGCGGGAGGATCAGAGACCCAGTACTTC. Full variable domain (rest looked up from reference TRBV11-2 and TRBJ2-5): EAGVAQSPRYKIIEKRQSVAFWCNPISGHATLYWYQQILGQGPKLLIQFQNNGVVDDSQLPKDRFSAERLKGVDSTLKIQPAKLEDSAVYLCASSLGPLAGGSETQYFGPGTRLLVL.